This TCR beta chain was found in a study of post-analysis software for immune sequencing data. Study background: The disease courses covered relapsing-remitting, secondary progressive and progressive-relapsing multiple sclerosis.

Study-wide points: Patients had higher frequencies than controls of roughly 5 TRBV segments, including TRBV5-6, TRBV5-1 and TRBV20-1. Pronounced co-clustering by F measure was evident among identically batched samples.

Presence of unique molecular identifiers characterized the TCR beta cDNA libraries. TCRdb processed the PCR reads anew with MiXCR; each CDR3 protein has one entry. The sample has 170,000 or so distinct CDR3 sequences, about 30% seen once; the top ten hold approximately 1.5%. The sample holds many counts of this clonotype. Its antigen is undetermined. The length of the CDR3 is 14 residues. Per the germline V gene, CDR1 is MNHEY and CDR2 is SVGAGI. Losses at the gene ends were 6 bases for V and 4 bases for J; bases not matched to a gene: 8. The chain employs TRBV6-5 and TRBJ2-7; TRBD2 matches at 8 bases. The specimen was blood. The clonotype originates from a girl aged 5 to 17 with multiple sclerosis. CDR3 bases: TGTGCCAGCAGGCGAGCGGGAGTTATGTACGAGCAGTACTTC. Protein product: CASRRAGVMYEQYF.